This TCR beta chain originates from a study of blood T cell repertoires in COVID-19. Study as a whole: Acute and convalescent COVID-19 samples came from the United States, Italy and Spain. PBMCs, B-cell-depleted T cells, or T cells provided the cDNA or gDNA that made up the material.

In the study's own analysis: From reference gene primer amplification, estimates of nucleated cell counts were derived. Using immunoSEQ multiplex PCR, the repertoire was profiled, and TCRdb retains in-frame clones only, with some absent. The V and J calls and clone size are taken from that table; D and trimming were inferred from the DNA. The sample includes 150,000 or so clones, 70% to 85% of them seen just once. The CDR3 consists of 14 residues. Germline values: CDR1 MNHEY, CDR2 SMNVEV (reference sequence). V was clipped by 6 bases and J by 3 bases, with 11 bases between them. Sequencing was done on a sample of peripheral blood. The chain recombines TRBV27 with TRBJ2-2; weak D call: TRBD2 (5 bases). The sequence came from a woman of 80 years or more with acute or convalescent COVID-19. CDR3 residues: CASRLDLYTGELFF. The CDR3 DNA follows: TGTGCCAGCAGACTAGATCTGTACACCGGGGAGCTGTTTTTT.